The rows below give T cell receptor beta chains drawn from one sample of a study of blood T cell repertoires in COVID-19. Generated by immunoSEQ multiplex PCR, the TCRdb table keeps only in-frame clones and is missing some. Among 300,000 to 450,000 clones listed, 70% to 90% were seen once. The sequencing input was PBMCs or T cells enriched from blood (not recorded which). The receptors derive from a man aged 35-49 years in a cohort exposed to, infected with or recovered from COVID-19 (not recorded which). CDR3s include the opening cysteine and the closing phenylalanine or tryptophan. D genes are given only for firm matches. Rows may omit the clone size; those that give it use once, few, many or a size class.

d_gene,abundance,j_gene,v_gene,CDR3nt,CDR3aa
TRBD2,once,TRBJ2-1,TRBV2,TGTGCCAGCAGGGAGACTAGCGGGAGTTTGAGCTCCTACAATGAGCAGTTCTTC,CASRETSGSLSSYNEQFF
NA,NA,TRBJ1-2,TRBV5-1,TGCGCCAGCCGGGACAATGACGATGGCTACACCTTC,CASRDNDDGYTF
TRBD1,NA,TRBJ1-3,TRBV28,TGTGCCAGCAGGGCGACAGGGACTGGAAACACCATATATTTT,CASRATGTGNTIYF
NA,NA,TRBJ2-2,TRBV29-1,TGCAGCGTTGAATCCCGGTCCACCGGGGAGCTGTTTTTT,CSVESRSTGELFF
TRBD2,NA,TRBJ2-1,TRBV7-9,TGTGCCAGCAACACACTAGCGAGCTCCTACAATGAGCAGTTCTTC,CASNTLASSYNEQFF
TRBD1,few,TRBJ2-2,TRBV30,TGTGCCTGGAGGTACGGGACAGGGGACACCGGGGAGCTGTTTTTT,CAWRYGTGDTGELFF
TRBD1,NA,TRBJ2-1,TRBV7-2,TGTGCCAGCAGCTTAGCACAGGGGGCAGGCAATGAGCAGTTCTTC,CASSLAQGAGNEQFF
TRBD1,NA,TRBJ1-1,TRBV9,TGTGCCAGCAGCGTAGGGGGACAGCAAACTGAAGCTTTCTTT,CASSVGGQQTEAFF
NA,once,TRBJ1-5,TRBV5-1,TGCGCCAGCAGCCCCGGATCATCTCGGGGCAATCAGCCCCAGCATTTT,CASSPGSSRGNQPQHF
TRBD1,NA,TRBJ2-5,TRBV19,TGTGCCAGTAGTATAGTTCAGGGGGCATGGGAGACCCAGTACTTC,CASSIVQGAWETQYF
TRBD2,once,TRBJ2-7,TRBV11-2,TGTGCCAGCAGCTCCCCTCGTGTCGGGGGGAAGTACTTC,CASSSPRVGGKYF
NA,NA,TRBJ2-2,TRBV24-1,TGTGCCACCAGTGACCGAACAGGGTTGGGGACCGGGGAGCTGTTTTTT,CATSDRTGLGTGELFF
NA,NA,TRBJ2-7,TRBV1,TGCACCAGCAGCCAAAGGGGCGAGCAGTACTTC,CTSSQRGEQYF
TRBD2,NA,TRBJ2-7,TRBV15,TGTGCCACCAGCAGGCAAAGCGGGGGATACGAGCAGTACTTC,CATSRQSGGYEQYF
NA,NA,TRBJ2-5,TRBV19,TGTGCCAGTAATGGGGGCTCAGAGACCCAGTACTTC,CASNGGSETQYF
NA,few,TRBJ2-2,TRBV10-1,TGCGCCAGCAGTGAGTCGAGTAGGGGCCGAGGGGAGCTGTTTTTT,CASSESSRGRGELFF
NA,NA,TRBJ2-3,TRBV7-9,TGTGCCAGCAGCGAGACAGATACGCAGTATTTT,CASSETDTQYF
TRBD1,few,TRBJ2-7,TRBV4-1,TGCGCCAGCAGCCCCGGGACAGGGAGGGTCGAGCAGTACTTC,CASSPGTGRVEQYF
NA,NA,TRBJ1-5,TRBV6-1,TGTGCCAGCAGTGAAATAGGGGCTAATCAGCCCCAGCATTTT,CASSEIGANQPQHF
NA,NA,TRBJ1-5,TRBV7-3,TGTGCCAGCAGCTTAGGAGCGACAGGACCCTATCAGCCCCAGCATTTT,CASSLGATGPYQPQHF
NA,NA,TRBJ2-1,TRBV18,TGTGCCAGCTCTTTGACGCAGGGCTCCTACAATGAGCAGTTCTTC,CASSLTQGSYNEQFF
NA,NA,TRBJ1-5,TRBV18,TGTGCCAGCTCACTAACCCCCCAGGCGAGTAGCAATCAGCCCCAGCATTTT,CASSLTPQASSNQPQHF
TRBD2,NA,TRBJ2-1,TRBV19,TGTGCCAGTAGTCTAAAGACCCTAGCGGGAGGTAATGAGCAGTTCTTC,CASSLKTLAGGNEQFF
TRBD1,NA,TRBJ1-1,TRBV5-5,TGTGCCAGCAGCTCAAAAACCGGGACAGGGGTTGTTTTCTTT,CASSSKTGTGVVFF
NA,NA,TRBJ1-5,TRBV28,TGTGCCAGCAGGTGGGGGCGATATCTGGGCAATCAGCCCCAGCATTTT,CASRWGRYLGNQPQHF
NA,NA,TRBJ1-2,TRBV5-4,TGTGCCAGCAACGACCGGCGGATCACTCATAACTATGGCTACACCTTC,CASNDRRITHNYGYTF
NA,NA,TRBJ1-5,TRBV2,TGTGCCAGCACGAGGGAAAATAGCAATCAGCCCCAGCATTTT,CASTRENSNQPQHF
TRBD2,NA,TRBJ2-7,TRBV7-2,TGTGCCAGCAGCTTAGGAGCGGGGGGCTCCTACGAGCAGTACTTC,CASSLGAGGSYEQYF
NA,NA,TRBJ1-1,TRBV5-4,TGTGCCAGCAGCTTGGACAGGACCTTCCCCATGAACACTGAAGCTTTCTTT,CASSLDRTFPMNTEAFF
NA,NA,TRBJ2-1,TRBV9,TGTGCCAGCAGCGTAGATGCAGTCTACAATGAGCAGTTCTTC,CASSVDAVYNEQFF
TRBD2,NA,TRBJ2-1,TRBV11-3,TGTGCCAGCAGCTTTGGACTAGCGGGAGAGTATAACAATGAGCAGTTCTTC,CASSFGLAGEYNNEQFF
NA,NA,TRBJ2-5,TRBV7-2,TGTGCCAGCAGGTCTACAGGGAGGGGCCCCCAAGAGACCCAGTACTTC,CASRSTGRGPQETQYF
NA,NA,TRBJ1-2,TRBV7-9,TGTGCCAGCAGCGATAGCGGGACACCGAACTATGGCTACACCTTC,CASSDSGTPNYGYTF
NA,NA,TRBJ1-5,TRBV5-8,TGTGCCAGCAGCTTGTGGTCCACAGCTTATAGCAATCAGCCCCAGCATTTT,CASSLWSTAYSNQPQHF
NA,NA,TRBJ1-3,TRBV6-5,TGTGCCAGCAGCCCAGGGGATAGCTCTGGAAACACCATATATTTT,CASSPGDSSGNTIYF
TRBD1,NA,TRBJ2-3,TRBV7-9,TGTGCCAGCAAAACGGACAGGGGGAGAGATACGCAGTATTTT,CASKTDRGRDTQYF
NA,NA,TRBJ1-2,TRBV2,TGTGCCAGCACCGTCGAGAGACAGCCTAAGTACACCTTC,CASTVERQPKYTF
NA,NA,TRBJ1-4,TRBV2,TGTGCCAGCAGTGACAGGGCCAAGCAAGAAAAACTGTTTTTT,CASSDRAKQEKLFF
TRBD1,NA,TRBJ2-1,TRBV27,TGTGCCAGCAGTGCGACAGGGAAGGGATACTACAATGAGCAGTTCTTC,CASSATGKGYYNEQFF
NA,few,TRBJ1-2,TRBV6-6,TGTGCCAGCAGTTACGAGGAAACCTATGGCTACACCTTC,CASSYEETYGYTF
NA,once,TRBJ2-5,TRBV7-9,TGTGCCAGCAGCCCCCCCCTAGGACAAGAGACCCAGTACTTC,CASSPPLGQETQYF
NA,NA,TRBJ1-4,TRBV5-1,TGCGCCAGCAGCTTAAGAGGGGAGGGAGAAAAACTGTTTTTT,CASSLRGEGEKLFF
TRBD1,NA,TRBJ1-5,TRBV9,TGTGCCAGCAGCGTAGGTGACAGGGAAGACCAGCCCCAGCATTTT,CASSVGDREDQPQHF
TRBD2,NA,TRBJ2-3,TRBV6-4,TGTGCCAGCAGTACACTAGCGGGAGGTGGCACAGATACGCAGTATTTT,CASSTLAGGGTDTQYF
TRBD2,NA,TRBJ2-7,TRBV9,TGTGCCAGCAGCGTGGGACTAGCGGGAGTGGGGTACGAGCAGTACTTC,CASSVGLAGVGYEQYF
NA,NA,TRBJ1-5,TRBV6-5,TGTGCCAGCAGTTACTCGGGTAGGGGAAATCAGCCCCAGCATTTT,CASSYSGRGNQPQHF
TRBD2,NA,TRBJ2-1,TRBV5-1,TGCGCCAGCAGCTTGTTAGCGGGGGGCTTAAACAATGAGCAGTTCTTC,CASSLLAGGLNNEQFF
TRBD1,NA,TRBJ2-3,TRBV5-1,TGCGCCAGCTCCGGGACAGGGTGGCCAGATACGCAGTATTTT,CASSGTGWPDTQYF
TRBD1,NA,TRBJ1-2,TRBV5-1,TGCGCCAGCAGCGCAACTCCGGGACAGGGATATGGCTACACCTTC,CASSATPGQGYGYTF
NA,NA,TRBJ2-1,TRBV30,TGTGCCTGGAGTGTCCGGGGGGCAGAAGGCTTCTTC,CAWSVRGAEGFF
NA,NA,TRBJ2-2,TRBV7-6,TGTGCCAGCAGCTTAGAGGGTCGTGGGAGCAACACCGGGGAGCTGTTTTTT,CASSLEGRGSNTGELFF